Sequencing of this T cell receptor (beta chain) was carried out in a study of vaccination and CD4 T cells after COVID-19. The Oncomine TCR Beta short-read assay sequenced DNA from cultured CD4+ T cells. From the PCR reads, TCRdb called clonotypes with MiXCR, one entry per CDR3 protein. The sample consists of over 8,500 distinct CDR3 sequences, 50% to 60% of them appearing once. As concerns this clonotype: Its specificity is unknown.

Treatment here: roughly 10-day PBMC culture with coronavirus spike peptide pools or control peptides (ViraFEST assay). The CDR3 is 15 residues long. V shed 1 base, J shed 8 bases, and the junction held 11 bases outside the gene matches. In germline, CDR1 is GTSNPN, CDR2 SVGIG (reference sequence). The sample consisted of CD4+ T cells from blood, cultured in vitro. The clonotype originates from a human donor who had recovered from COVID-19. The chain is built from TRBV30 and TRBJ1-1, with 9 bases identical to TRBD1. The CDR3 DNA reads TGTGCCTGGAGTGCAATCCTACAGGGGGCGGCCGAAGCTTTCTTT. Amino acids: CAWSAILQGAAEAFF.